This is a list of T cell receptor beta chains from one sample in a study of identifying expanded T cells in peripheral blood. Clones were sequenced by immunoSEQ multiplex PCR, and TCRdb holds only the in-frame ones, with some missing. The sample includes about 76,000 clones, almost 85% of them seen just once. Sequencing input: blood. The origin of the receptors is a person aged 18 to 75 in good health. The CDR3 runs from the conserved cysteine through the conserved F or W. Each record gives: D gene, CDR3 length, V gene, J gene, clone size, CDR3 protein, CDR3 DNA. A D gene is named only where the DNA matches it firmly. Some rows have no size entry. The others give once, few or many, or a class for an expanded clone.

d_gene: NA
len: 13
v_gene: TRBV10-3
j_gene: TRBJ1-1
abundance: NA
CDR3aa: CASVRVLNTEAFF
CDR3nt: TGTGCCAGCGTGAGGGTGCTGAACACTGAAGCTTTCTTT

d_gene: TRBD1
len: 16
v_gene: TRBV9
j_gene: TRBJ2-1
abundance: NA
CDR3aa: CASSVSIGGNLYEQFF
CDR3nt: TGTGCCAGCAGCGTGTCTATAGGGGGCAATTTATATGAGCAGTTCTTC

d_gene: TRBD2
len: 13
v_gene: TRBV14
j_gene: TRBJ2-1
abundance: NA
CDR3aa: CASSPASGRTQFF
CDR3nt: TGTGCCAGCAGCCCCGCTAGCGGGAGGACCCAGTTCTTC

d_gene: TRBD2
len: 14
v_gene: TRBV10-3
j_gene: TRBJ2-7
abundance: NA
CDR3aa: CAIRGLGGSYEQYF
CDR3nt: TGTGCCATCAGGGGACTAGGAGGGTCCTACGAGCAGTACTTC

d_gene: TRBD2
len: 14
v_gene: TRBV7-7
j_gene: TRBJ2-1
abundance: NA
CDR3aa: CASSPGTSYNEQFF
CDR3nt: TGTGCTAGCAGCCCCGGGACTAGCTACAATGAGCAGTTCTTC

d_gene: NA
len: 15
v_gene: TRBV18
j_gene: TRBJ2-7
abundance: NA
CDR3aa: CASSPLQDSPYEQYF
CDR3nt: TGTGCCAGCTCACCACTCCAGGACAGCCCCTACGAGCAGTACTTC

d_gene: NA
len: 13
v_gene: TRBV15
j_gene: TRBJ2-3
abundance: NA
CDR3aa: CATSIRPGDTQYF
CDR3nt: TGTGCCACCAGTATCAGGCCCGGGGATACGCAGTATTTT

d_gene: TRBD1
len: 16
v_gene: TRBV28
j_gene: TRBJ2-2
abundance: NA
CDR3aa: CASSLLAGGVSGELFF
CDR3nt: TGTGCCAGCAGTTTGTTAGCAGGGGGCGTCTCCGGGGAGCTGTTTTTT

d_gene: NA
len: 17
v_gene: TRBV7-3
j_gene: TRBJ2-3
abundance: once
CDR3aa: CASSFMSRVDGTDTQYF
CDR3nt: TGTGCCAGCAGCTTTATGTCTAGGGTTGATGGCACAGATACGCAGTATTTT

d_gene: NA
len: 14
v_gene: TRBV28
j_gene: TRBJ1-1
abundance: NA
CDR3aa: CASIRVSGSTEAFF
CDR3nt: TGTGCCAGTATCAGGGTTTCCGGATCCACTGAAGCTTTCTTT

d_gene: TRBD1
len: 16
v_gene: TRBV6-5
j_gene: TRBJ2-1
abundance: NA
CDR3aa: CASSYVMGQGHNEQFF
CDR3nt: TGTGCCAGCAGTTACGTAATGGGACAGGGACACAATGAGCAGTTCTTC

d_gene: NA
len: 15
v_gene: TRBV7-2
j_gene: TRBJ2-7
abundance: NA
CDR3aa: CASSLDSGLSYEQYF
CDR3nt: TGTGCCAGCAGCTTAGATTCGGGGCTCTCCTACGAGCAGTACTTC

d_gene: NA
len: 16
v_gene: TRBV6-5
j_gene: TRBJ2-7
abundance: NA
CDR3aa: CASSYELLHGGYEQYF
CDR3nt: TGTGCCAGCAGTTACGAATTATTACACGGGGGTTACGAGCAGTACTTC

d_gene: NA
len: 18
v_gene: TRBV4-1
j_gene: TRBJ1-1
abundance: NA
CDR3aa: CASSQEDGYLFMNTEAFF
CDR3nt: TGCGCCAGCAGCCAAGAGGACGGATACCTCTTTATGAACACTGAAGCTTTCTTT

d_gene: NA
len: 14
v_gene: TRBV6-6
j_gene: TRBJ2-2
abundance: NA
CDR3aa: CASSYSSNTGELFF
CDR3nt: TGTGCCAGCAGTTACTCTAGCAACACCGGGGAGCTGTTTTTT

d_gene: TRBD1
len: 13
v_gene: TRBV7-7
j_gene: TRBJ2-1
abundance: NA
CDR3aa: CASSPGTVNEQFF
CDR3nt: TGTGCTAGCAGCCCCGGGACAGTCAATGAGCAGTTCTTC